A selection of T cell receptor beta chains follows, all from one sample in a study of cytotoxic CD8 clonotypes in ibrutinib-treated CLL. TCRdb's table, derived via immunoSEQ multiplex PCR, lists solely in-frame clones and lacks some. The data hold 120,000 to 150,000 clones, with about 91% observed a single time. This specimen consisted of PBMCs, obtained after 12 months of ibrutinib treatment. The source is a human donor with chronic lymphocytic leukemia. Each CDR3 is given with its conserved first and last residue. The D gene is left open where the match is weak. Clone size, where shown, is once, few, many, or a class for clones that have expanded.

>TRBJ2-5|TRBV19|NA|TRBD1
TGTGCCAGTAACAACGCCGGGACAGGGGCGCAAGAGACCCAGTACTTC
CASNNAGTGAQETQYF
>TRBJ2-5|TRBV2|NA|NA
TGTGCCAGCAGTGAAGGGTTAGGAATACAAGAGACCCAGTACTTC
CASSEGLGIQETQYF
>TRBJ2-3|TRBV7-3|NA|TRBD2
TGTGCCAGCAGCGTAGCGGGAGGGCCCTCTAGCACAGATACGCAGTATTTT
CASSVAGGPSSTDTQYF
>TRBJ2-5|TRBV5-1|NA|TRBD1
TGCGCCAGCAGCCTAGGGACAGGGGTAGAGACCCAGTACTTC
CASSLGTGVETQYF
>TRBJ2-7|TRBV6-5|NA|TRBD2
TGTGCCAGCAGTCCTAGCGGCGCCTCCTACGAGCAGTACTTC
CASSPSGASYEQYF
>TRBJ2-3|TRBV4-3|NA|NA
TGCGCCAGCAGCCAAGGGTACGTGGCGGGAGAAAAGGGGGTTGCAGATACGCAGTATTTT
CASSQGYVAGEKGVADTQYF
>TRBJ1-1|TRBV6-5|NA|TRBD1
TGTGCCAGCAGGATGCCCGGGACAGAGAACACTGAAGCTTTCTTT
CASRMPGTENTEAFF
>TRBJ2-5|TRBV6-5|NA|NA
TGTGCCAGCAGTTACGGGGGAGGTGGAGAGACCCAGTACTTC
CASSYGGGGETQYF
>TRBJ1-4|TRBV9|NA|TRBD1
TGTGCCAGCAGCGGGGGGACAGGGAGCGAAAAACTGTTTTTT
CASSGGTGSEKLFF
>TRBJ2-7|TRBV7-6|NA|TRBD2
TGTGCCAGCAGTACTAGCGGGAGCTCCTACGAGCAGTACTTC
CASSTSGSSYEQYF
>TRBJ1-1|TRBV4-2|NA|TRBD1
TGTGCCAGCAGCCAGGCACAGGGGGGAGGAACTGAAGCTTTCTTT
CASSQAQGGGTEAFF
>TRBJ2-1|TRBV18|few|TRBD1
TGTGCCAGCTCACCCTTACAGGGGGCGGGAGATGAGCAGTTCTTC
CASSPLQGAGDEQFF
>TRBJ2-1|TRBV28|NA|NA
TGTGCCAGCAGTCGCAAGCCCCCGTTGGCGAATGAGCAGTTCTTC
CASSRKPPLANEQFF
>TRBJ2-7|TRBV10-3|NA|NA
TGTGCCATCAGTGATGAGACGGACGTGGGGGAGCAGTACTTC
CAISDETDVGEQYF
>TRBJ2-6|TRBV28|NA|NA
TGTGCCAGCAGTTTACCGTCTGCTGGGGCCAACGTCCTGACTTTC
CASSLPSAGANVLTF
>TRBJ2-1|TRBV7-2|NA|TRBD2
TGTGCCAGCAGCTGGGGGATTAGCGGGAGAGTAATTAAGGATGAGCAGTTCTTC
CASSWGISGRVIKDEQFF
>TRBJ2-7|TRBV5-6|NA|NA
TGTGCCAGCAGCCCGAACCATATACCCTACGAGCAGTACTTC
CASSPNHIPYEQYF
>TRBJ1-2|TRBV6-5|NA|NA
TGTGCCAGCAGTTACGGGGAAGGCTACACCTTC
CASSYGEGYTF
>TRBJ1-1|TRBV7-9|NA|TRBD1
TGTGCCAGCAGCTCCCTACAGGGGGCTGGCACTGAAGCTTTCTTT
CASSSLQGAGTEAFF
>TRBJ1-5|TRBV19|NA|TRBD1
TGTGCCAGCGGGACAGGGGGCCTTAGCAATCAGCCCCAGCATTTT
CASGTGGLSNQPQHF
>TRBJ2-3|TRBV11-2|NA|NA
TGTGCCAGCAGCCGGTATGCAGATACGCAGTATTTT
CASSRYADTQYF
>TRBJ1-1|TRBV21-1|NA|NA
TGTGCCAGCAGCAGGGCGGGACCGAACACTGAAGCTTTCTTT
CASSRAGPNTEAFF
>TRBJ2-5|TRBV7-8|NA|NA
TGTGCCAGCAGCTTAGACAACAGACAAGAGACCCAGTACTTC
CASSLDNRQETQYF
>TRBJ1-5|TRBV7-6|NA|TRBD1
TGTGCCAGCAGCTTAGAGGACAGGGATACTCAGCCCCAGCATTTT
CASSLEDRDTQPQHF
>TRBJ2-1|TRBV27|NA|NA
TGTGCCAGCGGGACCCTTTGGGAACCGTTCTTC
CASGTLWEPFF
>TRBJ2-3|TRBV19|NA|TRBD1
TGTGCCAGTAACCCCGGACAGGGTTCAGATACGCAGTATTTT
CASNPGQGSDTQYF
>TRBJ2-7|TRBV30|NA|NA
TGTGCCTGGAGTGTACTCGGGGAGCAGTACTTC
CAWSVLGEQYF
>TRBJ2-2|TRBV13|NA|NA
TGTGCCAGCAGCTTCCCCACTAGAGCCTTAAACACCGGGGAGCTGTTTTTT
CASSFPTRALNTGELFF
>TRBJ2-1|TRBV29-1|NA|NA
TGCAGCGTTTCTGCCCGGGACTCCTACAATGAGCAGTTCTTC
CSVSARDSYNEQFF
>TRBJ1-5|TRBV2|NA|TRBD1
TGTGCCAGCAGGAGACAGGGGAGGCAGCCCCAGCATTTT
CASRRQGRQPQHF
>TRBJ2-1|TRBV7-3|NA|NA
TGTGCCAGCAGCCCCGCCGGGAATGAGCAGTTCTTC
CASSPAGNEQFF
>TRBJ2-3|TRBV28|NA|NA
TGTGCCAGCAGTTTCCGCATCACAGATACGCAGTATTTT
CASSFRITDTQYF